The 26 T cell receptor beta chains presented below share a single source sample, sequenced in a study of persistence of HIV-infected CD4 T cells. The antigens of these receptors remain unknown. Sequencing used immunoSEQ version 4 in survey mode. The method was immunoSEQ multiplex PCR; TCRdb's version includes in-frame clones alone and lacks a portion of them. The data contain 15,000 to 20,000 clones, roughly 74% of them seen just once; the ten biggest clones take up about 7%. Stimulation used about 10 ug/mL lysate from CMV-infected fibroblasts. Responding CD4+ T cells were sorted by upregulation of both CD40 ligand and CD69. This material consisted of CD4+ T cells sorted from PBMCs after approximately 20-hour stimulation, taken from a patient who received antiretroviral therapy. The receptors here all came from an adult man with HIV who was CMV-seropositive.

The V and J genes are TRBV2 and TRBJ2-7, with D perhaps given as TRBD1 or TRBD2 (5 bases each). The CDR3 consists of 14 residues. V gave up 8 bases and J gave up 1 base, with 15 bases separating them. The germline gives CDR1 SNHLY, CDR2 FYNNEI. CDR3 residues: CASVGTEASYEQYF. DNA for the CDR3: TGTGCCAGCGTTGGGACGGAGGCTTCCTACGAGCAGTACTTC.

The chain has TRBV7-2 and TRBJ2-4; perhaps TRBD2 as D (5 bases). The CDR3 totals 15 residues. The V gene lost 5 bases and the J gene lost 7 bases, with 18 bases spanning the gap. Germline CDR1 SGHTA, CDR2 FQGNSA. The CDR3 region has the DNA TGTGCCAGCAGCCCCCGGACTCCCGGAGACAACATTCAGTACTTC. This codes for CASSPRTPGDNIQYF.

The chain has TRBV18 and TRBJ1-1; D is unclear. Germline-derived CDR1 and CDR2 are KGHSH and LQKENI. The CDR3 spans 13 residues. V was shortened by 2 bases and J by 3 bases, with 7 bases between the two germline ends. The CDR3 DNA reads TGTGCCAGCTCACCAAACACCGACACTGAAGCTTTCTTT. It yields the protein CASSPNTDTEAFF. The full variable domain, with the rest looked up from reference TRBV18 and TRBJ1-1, is NAGVMQNPRHLVRRRGQEARLRCSPMKGHSHVYWYRQLPEEGLKFMVYLQKENIIDESGMPKERFSAEFPKEGPSILRIQQVVRGDSAAYFCASSPNTDTEAFFGQGTRLTVV.

The chain uses TRBV7-6 and TRBJ2-3, with 11 bases matching TRBD2. V gave up 5 bases and J gave up 2 bases; unmatched junction bases: 6. There are 16 residues in the CDR3. Per the germline V gene, CDR1 is SGHVS and CDR2 is FNYEAQ. CDR3 sequence: CASSLRLAGPTDTQYF. The CDR3 DNA is TGTGCCAGCAGCCTCCGACTAGCGGGGCCCACAGATACGCAGTATTTT.

This clone turned up a few times. The chain employs TRBV10-3 and TRBJ1-1; weak D call: TRBD1 (5 bases). The V end lost 4 bases, the J end lost 1 base, and 10 bases lay between the germline ends. This CDR3 is 14 amino acids long. The germline V gene has CDR1 ENHRY and CDR2 SYGVKD. CDR3 nucleotide sequence: TGTGCCATCAGTGGGGGGACCTCGAACACTGAAGCTTTCTTT. Translating it yields CAISGGTSNTEAFF.

The genes are TRBV27 and TRBJ1-4; D not resolved. With 2 bases removed from V and 6 bases from J, the gap between germline ends came to 13 bases. Germline V gene sequence: CDR1 MNHEY, CDR2 SMNVEV (reference sequence). The CDR3 sequence is 15 residues long. As DNA, the CDR3 is TGTGCCAGCAGTTTAAGGGCCTCGGTGGATGAAAAACTGTTTTTT. Protein product: CASSLRASVDEKLFF.

Written as DNA, the CDR3 is TGCGCCAGCAGCCAAGACGTAGGGCGTAATGCGCAGTATTTT. This sequence encodes CASSQDVGRNAQYF. V usage is TRBV4-1 and J usage is TRBJ2-3, with no clear D. V was pared by 0 bases and J by 10 bases, with 14 bases between. The CDR3 loop spans 14 amino acids. The germline V gene encodes CDR1 MGHRA and CDR2 YSYEKL.

The chain joins TRBV6-5 to TRBJ2-4; TRBD2 is a possible D gene (6 bases). In germline, CDR1 is MNHEY, CDR2 SVGAGI. CDR3 length equals 14 residues. V lost 7 bases to trimming and J lost 1 base, with 11 bases between them. CDR3 loop: CASKEGRAKNIQYF. CDR3 sequence (DNA): TGTGCCAGCAAAGAGGGGAGGGCCAAAAACATTCAGTACTTC.

By share, this clone ranks as medium-sized. The V call is TRBV6-5, the J call TRBJ1-1; D is undetermined. Per germline, CDR1 MNHEY and CDR2 SVGAGI. V lost 2 bases, J lost 0 bases, and 13 bases lay in between. CDR3 length: 16 residues. This CDR3 is CASSYRAGFMNTEAFF. In DNA form, the CDR3 reads TGTGCCAGCAGTTACCGGGCGGGGTTCATGAACACTGAAGCTTTCTTT.

V and J are TRBV6-5 and TRBJ1-1; maybe TRBD1 (5 bases). The CDR3 extends over 15 amino acids. Germline values: CDR1 MNHEY, CDR2 SVGAGI. V lost 6 bases to trimming and J lost 3 bases, with 17 bases between them. CDR3 residues: CASRSVGEVDTEAFF. The DNA of the CDR3 is TGTGCCAGCAGGTCTGTAGGGGAGGTGGACACTGAAGCTTTCTTT.

This clone appeared a single time. The chain couples TRBV6-6 to TRBJ1-5; possibly TRBD1 for D (5 bases). The length of the CDR3 is 13 residues. Trimming removed 7 bases from V and 6 bases from J, with 13 bases in between. Germline lookup yields CDR1 MNHNY and CDR2 SVGAGI (reference sequence). The CDR3 reads CASTDTGTQPQHF. In DNA, the CDR3 is TGTGCCAGCACCGATACTGGGACTCAGCCCCAGCATTTT.

The chain carries TRBV15 and TRBJ2-7, with D maybe TRBD1 (5 bases). Germline lookup yields CDR1 LNHNV and CDR2 YYDKDF (reference sequence). The CDR3 is made up of 15 amino acids. V lost 0 bases and J 5 bases, leaving 14 bases between the germline ends. This chain's CDR3 is CATSRDLRQGDEQYF. In nucleotides, the CDR3 is TGTGCCACCAGCAGAGATCTTCGGCAGGGTGACGAGCAGTACTTC.

The J gene is TRBJ2-7, the V gene TRBV27; a weak D match, TRBD1 (6 bases). Trimming left V 6 bases short and J 9 bases short, with 15 bases between. Germline V gene data show CDR1 as MNHEY and CDR2 as SMNVEV (reference sequence). This CDR3 contains 12 residues. The CDR3 here is CASRRPGERQYF. The CDR3 DNA reads TGTGCCAGCAGGCGCCCAGGGGAGAGGCAGTACTTC.

This chain links TRBV19 with TRBJ2-1, with a possible D match to TRBD2 (5 bases). Germline CDR1 is LNHDA and CDR2 is SQIVND (reference sequence). Trimming cost V 3 bases and J 0 bases, with 12 bases left between them. The CDR3 length is 16 residues. CDR3 DNA: TGTGCCAGTAGTATCACGGGAATTAGCTCCTACAATGAGCAGTTCTTC. It encodes CASSITGISSYNEQFF.

The chain has TRBV5-4 and TRBJ1-4; 7 nucleotides align to TRBD1. The CDR3 has 15 amino acids. Germline V gives CDR1 SGHNT, CDR2 YYREEE (reference sequence). V lost 1 base and J lost 4; bases outside the gene matches: 4. The CDR3 loop is CASSLNRGINEKLFF. CDR3 nucleotide sequence: TGTGCCAGCAGCTTGAACAGGGGAATTAATGAAAAACTGTTTTTT.

This clone came up a few times. The chain recombines TRBV2 with TRBJ1-3; D ambiguous. CDR1 SNHLY and CDR2 FYNNEI come from the germline V gene. The CDR3 totals 12 residues. V was clipped by 3 bases and J by 5 bases, with 5 bases between them. In nucleotides, the CDR3 is TGTGCCAGCAGTGAGAGAAGAAACACCATATATTTT. Its translation is CASSERRNTIYF. The variable domain in full, with the rest retrieved from reference TRBV2 and TRBJ1-3, is EPEVTQTPSHQVTQMGQEVILRCVPISNHLYFYWYRQILGQKVEFLVSFYNNEISEKSEIFDDQFSVERPDGSNFTLKIRSTKLEDSAMYFCASSERRNTIYFGEGSWLTVV.

J is TRBJ1-4 and V is TRBV5-1, with D tentatively TRBD1 (5 bases). The CDR3 spans 16 residues. V gave up 5 bases and J gave up 6 bases, with 20 bases separating them. Per the germline V gene, CDR1 is SGHRS and CDR2 is YFSETQ. In DNA form, the CDR3 reads TGCGCCAGCAGTCCTAAAGGGTCAGGAGGGGATGAAAAACTGTTTTTT. It specifies CASSPKGSGGDEKLFF.

Only a few counts were recorded for this clone. The rearrangement links TRBV5-8 to TRBJ1-5; TRBD1 might be the D (6 bases). CDR3 length: 14 amino acids. V lost 0 bases and J 6 bases, leaving 10 bases between the germline ends. Per germline, CDR1 SGHTS and CDR2 YDEGEE. CDR3 residues: CASSLGGAVQPQHF. The DNA for the CDR3 is TGTGCCAGCAGCTTGGGGGGGGCGGTTCAGCCCCAGCATTTT.

The chain carries TRBV9 and TRBJ1-2, with 8 bases identical to TRBD1. The CDR3 is 17 residues long. Germline V gives CDR1 SGDLS, CDR2 YYNGEE. V lost 4 bases, J lost 8 bases, and 19 bases stayed unmatched. CDR3 sequence reads: CASSLHLGPGTGGGYTF. The DNA of the CDR3 is TGTGCCAGCAGCCTCCATCTGGGCCCCGGGACAGGTGGGGGCTACACCTTC. The complete variable domain, with remaining parts taken from reference TRBV9 and TRBJ1-2, reads DSGVTQTPKHLITATGQRVTLRCSPRSGDLSVYWYQQSLDQGLQFLIQYYNGEERAKGNILERFSAQQFPDLHSELNLSSLELGDSALYFCASSLHLGPGTGGGYTFGSGTRLTVV.

CDR3 in DNA: TGTGCCAGCAGCCAAGCCACAGGGTACTCTGGAAACACCATATATTTT. Its protein product is CASSQATGYSGNTIYF. V and J are TRBV3-1 (or the pseudogene TRBV3-2) and TRBJ1-3, with D possibly being TRBD1 (6 bases). CDR3 length equals 16 residues. Germline V gives CDR1 LGHDT, CDR2 YNNKEL (reference sequence). V lost 1 base and J lost 0, with 10 bases in between.

This chain joins TRBV29-1 and TRBJ1-1; 7 bases are a match to TRBD1. V was pared by 6 bases and J by 3 bases, with 4 bases of the junction left unmatched. CDR3 size: 12 residues. Germline V gene sequence: CDR1 SQVTM, CDR2 ANQGSEA. The CDR3 is CSVKTGYTEAFF. In DNA form, the CDR3 reads TGCAGCGTCAAGACAGGGTACACTGAAGCTTTCTTT.

The chain has TRBV5-5 and TRBJ1-5; the D gene is possibly TRBD1 (6 bases). The CDR3 runs to 16 residues. Germline lookup yields CDR1 SGHKS and CDR2 YYEKEE (reference sequence). Between the trimmed V and J ends, which lost 1 base and 9 bases, there was a span of 20 bases. The CDR3 protein is CASSLRQGSLGGPQHF. The CDR3 coding sequence is TGTGCCAGCAGCTTGCGTCAGGGCAGCCTAGGGGGGCCCCAGCATTTT.

The J gene is TRBJ1-5, the V gene TRBV3-1 (or the pseudogene TRBV3-2); 7 bases are shared with TRBD1. In germline, CDR1 is LGHDT, CDR2 YNNKEL (reference sequence). The CDR3 length is 15 residues. J gave up 0 bases and V 3 bases, and 2 bases lay outside the gene matches. CDR3 DNA sequence: TGTGCCAGCAGCCATTCAGGGGGTAGCAATCAGCCCCAGCATTTT. Its protein is CASSHSGGSNQPQHF.

The genes are TRBV28 and TRBJ1-5; D is unclear. This CDR3 has 13 amino acids. Germline V gene data show CDR1 as MDHEN and CDR2 as SYDVKM. Trimming removed 6 bases from V and 9 bases from J, with 15 bases in between. The CDR3 sequence: CASRLDTTRPQHF. CDR3 nucleotide sequence: TGTGCCAGCAGACTCGACACCACTCGGCCCCAGCATTTT.

This clone appeared a single time. V is TRBV3-1 (or the pseudogene TRBV3-2) and J is TRBJ2-6, with 7 bases identical to TRBD1. This CDR3 has 15 amino acids. V gave up 8 bases and J gave up 3 bases; unmatched junction bases: 7. CDR1 LGHDT and CDR2 YNNKEL come from the germline V gene (reference sequence). The DNA of the CDR3 is TGTGCCAGCGGGGAACAGGGGTTTGGGGCCAACGTCCTGACTTTC. This sequence encodes CASGEQGFGANVLTF.

This clone was seen just once. The chain joins TRBV6-1 to TRBJ1-2; D possibly corresponds to TRBD1 (5 bases). The V and J ends lost 0 bases and 0 bases respectively, with 8 bases between them. Germline V gives CDR1 MNHNS, CDR2 SASEGT. The length of the CDR3 is 15 residues. The CDR3, as DNA: TGTGCCAGCAGTGAAGCGGGGACGGCTAACTATGGCTACACCTTC. Translating it yields CASSEAGTANYGYTF.